Listed below are T cell receptor beta chains from one sample, sequenced in a study of long-term antiretroviral therapy in people with HIV. The table came from immunoSEQ multiplex PCR; TCRdb's copy has only in-frame clones and leaves some out. The sample consists of around 24,000 clones, 75% to 90% of them appearing once. The material was unsorted PBMCs, obtained 0.4 years after starting antiretroviral therapy. Every receptor here comes from a man aged 50-60 years with HIV. Both conserved end residues are part of each CDR3. The order of the fields is clone size, J gene, CDR3 length, V gene, D gene, CDR3 protein, CDR3 DNA. A D gene is named only where the DNA matches it firmly. Clone size appears in some rows only: once, few, many, or a class for an expanded clone.

size: once
J: TRBJ1-1
length: 18
V: TRBV10-1
D: NA
CDR3: CASSDVKGRFSVLTEAFF
DNA: TGCGCCAGCAGTGATGTAAAGGGGAGGTTCTCGGTTCTCACTGAAGCTTTCTTT

size: NA
J: TRBJ2-5
length: 11
V: TRBV5-1
D: NA
CDR3: CASSWGETQYF
DNA: TGCGCCAGCAGCTGGGGAGAGACCCAGTACTTC

size: NA
J: TRBJ1-5
length: 14
V: TRBV9
D: NA
CDR3: CASSVGGGGQPQHF
DNA: TGTGCCAGCAGCGTAGGTGGGGGTGGACAGCCCCAGCATTTT

size: NA
J: TRBJ1-5
length: 14
V: TRBV7-6
D: NA
CDR3: CASSLARGGQPQHF
DNA: TGTGCCAGCAGCTTAGCGCGGGGAGGTCAGCCCCAGCATTTT

size: once
J: TRBJ2-3
length: 14
V: TRBV25-1
D: NA
CDR3: CASSEIGVADTQYF
DNA: TGTGCCAGCAGTGAAATCGGGGTAGCAGATACGCAGTATTTT

size: NA
J: TRBJ2-2
length: 15
V: TRBV18
D: NA
CDR3: CASSPPSQGTGELFF
DNA: TGTGCCAGCTCACCACCCTCCCAGGGCACCGGGGAGCTGTTTTTT

size: few
J: TRBJ1-2
length: 14
V: TRBV5-1
D: TRBD1
CDR3: CASSLEEGATGYTF
DNA: TGCGCCAGCAGCTTGGAAGAGGGGGCGACGGGCTACACCTTC

size: NA
J: TRBJ2-1
length: 19
V: TRBV9
D: TRBD1
CDR3: CASSARDRLGPSSYNEQFF
DNA: TGTGCCAGCAGCGCCAGGGACAGGCTCGGTCCGAGCTCCTACAATGAGCAGTTCTTC

size: NA
J: TRBJ2-2
length: 16
V: TRBV2
D: NA
CDR3: CASSESAGQGTGELFF
DNA: TGTGCCAGCAGTGAAAGTGCAGGGCAGGGCACCGGGGAGCTGTTTTTT

size: NA
J: TRBJ1-1
length: 14
V: TRBV18
D: NA
CDR3: CASSTWAPNTEAFF
DNA: TGTGCCAGCTCAACCTGGGCCCCGAACACTGAAGCTTTCTTT

size: once
J: TRBJ2-7
length: 12
V: TRBV30
D: NA
CDR3: CAWSVTSYEQYF
DNA: TGTGCCTGGAGTGTAACTAGCTACGAGCAGTACTTC

size: NA
J: TRBJ1-2
length: 13
V: TRBV5-6
D: NA
CDR3: CASSLDSNYGYTF
DNA: TGTGCCAGCAGCTTGGACAGTAACTATGGCTACACCTTC

size: NA
J: TRBJ2-3
length: 16
V: TRBV4-3
D: NA
CDR3: CASSQGNSWVADTQYF
DNA: TGCGCCAGCAGCCAAGGTAACTCTTGGGTGGCAGATACGCAGTATTTT

size: NA
J: TRBJ2-7
length: 15
V: TRBV5-1
D: TRBD1
CDR3: CASSIDRAGSYEQYF
DNA: TGCGCCAGCAGCATAGACAGGGCGGGCTCCTACGAGCAGTACTTC

size: NA
J: TRBJ1-2
length: 16
V: TRBV5-1
D: NA
CDR3: CASSLGGGPEGYGYTF
DNA: TGCGCCAGCAGCTTGGGTGGAGGGCCTGAGGGGTATGGCTACACCTTC

size: NA
J: TRBJ2-7
length: 16
V: TRBV27
D: TRBD1
CDR3: CASSWGQSKSSYEQYF
DNA: TGTGCCAGCAGTTGGGGACAGTCTAAGAGCTCCTACGAGCAGTACTTC

size: NA
J: TRBJ2-7
length: 12
V: TRBV11-2
D: NA
CDR3: CASSQTAYEQYF
DNA: TGTGCCAGCAGCCAGACAGCCTACGAGCAGTACTTC

size: NA
J: TRBJ1-2
length: 15
V: TRBV2
D: TRBD1
CDR3: CASSEPPGQGTGYTF
DNA: TGTGCCAGCAGTGAGCCTCCGGGACAGGGGACGGGCTACACCTTC

size: NA
J: TRBJ1-4
length: 15
V: TRBV10-3
D: NA
CDR3: CAISESGRGSEKLFF
DNA: TGTGCCATCAGTGAGTCGGGCAGGGGAAGTGAAAAACTGTTTTTT

size: NA
J: TRBJ2-3
length: 12
V: TRBV4-2
D: NA
CDR3: CASKEATDTQYF
DNA: TGTGCCAGCAAAGAGGCGACAGATACGCAGTATTTT

size: few
J: TRBJ2-7
length: 14
V: TRBV6-5
D: TRBD1
CDR3: CATKRGRTSYEQYF
DNA: TGTGCCACCAAAAGGGGGCGAACCTCCTACGAGCAGTACTTC

size: once
J: TRBJ1-1
length: 14
V: TRBV28
D: NA
CDR3: CASTQGWINTEAFF
DNA: TGTGCCAGCACCCAGGGTTGGATCAACACTGAAGCTTTCTTT